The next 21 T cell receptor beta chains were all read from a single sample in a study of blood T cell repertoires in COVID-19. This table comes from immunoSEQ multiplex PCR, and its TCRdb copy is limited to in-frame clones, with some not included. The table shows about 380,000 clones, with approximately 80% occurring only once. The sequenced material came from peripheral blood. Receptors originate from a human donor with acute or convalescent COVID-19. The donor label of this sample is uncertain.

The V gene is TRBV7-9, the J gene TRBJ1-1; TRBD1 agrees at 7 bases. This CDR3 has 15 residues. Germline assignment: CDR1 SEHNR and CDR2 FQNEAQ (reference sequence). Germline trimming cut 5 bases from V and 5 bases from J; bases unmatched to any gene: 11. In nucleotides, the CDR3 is TGTGCCAGCAGCCTCAGGGGGGTCAGGGGGACTGAAGCTTTCTTT. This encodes CASSLRGVRGTEAFF.

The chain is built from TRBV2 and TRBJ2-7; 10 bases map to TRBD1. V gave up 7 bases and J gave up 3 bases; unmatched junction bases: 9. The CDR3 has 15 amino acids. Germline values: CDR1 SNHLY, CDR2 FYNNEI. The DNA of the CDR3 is TGTGCCAGCACCACGGACAGGGGGAGCTACTACGAGCAGTACTTC. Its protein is CASTTDRGSYYEQYF.

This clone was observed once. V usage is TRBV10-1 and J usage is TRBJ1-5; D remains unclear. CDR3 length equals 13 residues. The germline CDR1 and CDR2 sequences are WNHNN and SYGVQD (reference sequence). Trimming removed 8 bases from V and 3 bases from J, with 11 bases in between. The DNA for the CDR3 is TGCGCCAGCCCGACATTCCTCAATCAGCCCCAGCATTTT. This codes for CASPTFLNQPQHF.

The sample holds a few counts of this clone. CDR3 in amino acids: CASRLGRGSGYEQYF. The DNA of the CDR3 is TGTGCCAGCAGGCTCGGCAGGGGAAGCGGCTACGAGCAGTACTTC. J is TRBJ2-7 and V is TRBV2; tentatively, D is TRBD1 (6 bases). Trimming left V 6 bases short and J 3 bases short, with 18 bases between. The germline V gene has CDR1 SNHLY and CDR2 FYNNEI. The CDR3 consists of 15 residues.

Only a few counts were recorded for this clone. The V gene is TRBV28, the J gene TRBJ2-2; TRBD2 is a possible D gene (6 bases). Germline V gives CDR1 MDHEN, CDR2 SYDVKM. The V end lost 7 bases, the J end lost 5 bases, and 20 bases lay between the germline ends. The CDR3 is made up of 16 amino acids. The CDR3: CASIPVAGFETGELFF. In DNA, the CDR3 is TGTGCCAGCATTCCGGTGGCGGGGTTTGAGACCGGGGAGCTGTTTTTT.

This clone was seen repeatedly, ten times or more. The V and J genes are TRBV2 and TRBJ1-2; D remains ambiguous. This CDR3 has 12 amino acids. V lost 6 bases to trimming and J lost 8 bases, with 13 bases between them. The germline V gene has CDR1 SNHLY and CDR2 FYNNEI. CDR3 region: CASRRLLGGYTF. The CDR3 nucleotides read TGTGCCAGCAGGCGTCTCCTCGGGGGCTACACCTTC.

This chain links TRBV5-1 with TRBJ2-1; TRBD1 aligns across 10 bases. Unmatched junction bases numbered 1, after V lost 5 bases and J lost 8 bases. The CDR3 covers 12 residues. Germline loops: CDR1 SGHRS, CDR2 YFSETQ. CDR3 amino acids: CASRGQGDEQFF. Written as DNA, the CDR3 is TGCGCCAGCAGAGGACAGGGGGATGAGCAGTTCTTC.

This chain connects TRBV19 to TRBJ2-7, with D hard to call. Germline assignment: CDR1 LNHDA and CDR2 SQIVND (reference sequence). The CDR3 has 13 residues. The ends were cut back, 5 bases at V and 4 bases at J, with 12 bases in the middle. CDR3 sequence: CASSPNSGYEQYF. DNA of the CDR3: TGTGCCAGTAGTCCTAACTCAGGTTACGAGCAGTACTTC.

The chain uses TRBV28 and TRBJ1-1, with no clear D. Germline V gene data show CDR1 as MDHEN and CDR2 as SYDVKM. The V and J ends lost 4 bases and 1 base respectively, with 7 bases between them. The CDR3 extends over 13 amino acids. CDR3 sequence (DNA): TGTGCCAGCAGTTCGAGCCGGAACACTGAAGCTTTCTTT. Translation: CASSSSRNTEAFF.

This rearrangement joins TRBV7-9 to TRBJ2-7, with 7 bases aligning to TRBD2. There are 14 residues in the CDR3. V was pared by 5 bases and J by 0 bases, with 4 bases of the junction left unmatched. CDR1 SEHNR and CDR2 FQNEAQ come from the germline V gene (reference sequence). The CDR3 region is CASSPGTNSYEQYF. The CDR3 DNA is TGTGCCAGCAGCCCCGGGACTAACTCCTACGAGCAGTACTTC.

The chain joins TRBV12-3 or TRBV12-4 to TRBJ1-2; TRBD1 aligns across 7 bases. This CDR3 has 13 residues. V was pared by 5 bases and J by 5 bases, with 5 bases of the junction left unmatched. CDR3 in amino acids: CASSLTGVYGYTF. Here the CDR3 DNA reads TGTGCCAGCAGTCTCACAGGGGTTTATGGCTACACCTTC.

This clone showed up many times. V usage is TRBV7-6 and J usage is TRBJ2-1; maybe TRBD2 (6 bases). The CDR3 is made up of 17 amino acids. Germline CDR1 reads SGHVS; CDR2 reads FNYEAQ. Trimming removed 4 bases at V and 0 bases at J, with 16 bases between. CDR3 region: CASSSTTTRVSYNEQFF. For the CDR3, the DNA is TGTGCCAGCAGCTCCACTACGACTAGGGTCTCCTACAATGAGCAGTTCTTC.

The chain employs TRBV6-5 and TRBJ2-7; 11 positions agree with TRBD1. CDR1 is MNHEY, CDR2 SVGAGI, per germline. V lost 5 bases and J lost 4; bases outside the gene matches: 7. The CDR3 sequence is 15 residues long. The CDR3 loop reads CASSPPGQGAYEQYF. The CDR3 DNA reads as TGTGCCAGCAGTCCCCCCGGACAGGGGGCGTACGAGCAGTACTTC.

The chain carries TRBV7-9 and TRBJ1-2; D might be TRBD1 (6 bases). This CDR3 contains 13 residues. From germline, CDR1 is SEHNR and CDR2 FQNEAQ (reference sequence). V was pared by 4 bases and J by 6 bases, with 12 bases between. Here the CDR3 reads CASSSTGSNGYTF. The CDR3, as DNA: TGTGCCAGCAGCTCCACAGGGTCCAATGGCTACACCTTC.

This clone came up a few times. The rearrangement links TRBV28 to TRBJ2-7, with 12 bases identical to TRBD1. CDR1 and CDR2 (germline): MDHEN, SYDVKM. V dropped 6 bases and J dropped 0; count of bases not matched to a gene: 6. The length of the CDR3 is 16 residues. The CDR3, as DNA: TGTGCCAGCAGATATCCGGGACAGGGGGCCTCCTACGAGCAGTACTTC. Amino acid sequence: CASRYPGQGASYEQYF.

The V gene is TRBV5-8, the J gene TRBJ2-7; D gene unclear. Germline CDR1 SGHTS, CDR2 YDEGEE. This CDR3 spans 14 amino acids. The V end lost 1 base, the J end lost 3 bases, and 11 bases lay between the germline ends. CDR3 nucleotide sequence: TGTGCCAGCAGCTTGTTGGGCGTGGTCTACGAGCAGTACTTC. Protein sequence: CASSLLGVVYEQYF.

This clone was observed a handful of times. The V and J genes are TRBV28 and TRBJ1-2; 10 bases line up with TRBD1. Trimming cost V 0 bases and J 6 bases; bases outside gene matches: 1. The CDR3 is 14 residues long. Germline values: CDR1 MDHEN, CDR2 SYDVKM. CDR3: CASSLWGQGHGYTF. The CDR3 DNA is TGTGCCAGCAGTTTATGGGGACAGGGGCATGGCTACACCTTC.

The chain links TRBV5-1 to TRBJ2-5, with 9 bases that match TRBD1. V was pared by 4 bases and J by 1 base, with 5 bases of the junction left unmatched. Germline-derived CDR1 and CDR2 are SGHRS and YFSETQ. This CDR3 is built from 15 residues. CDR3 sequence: CASSPGQGLQETQYF. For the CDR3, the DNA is TGCGCCAGCAGCCCGGGACAGGGCCTCCAAGAGACCCAGTACTTC.

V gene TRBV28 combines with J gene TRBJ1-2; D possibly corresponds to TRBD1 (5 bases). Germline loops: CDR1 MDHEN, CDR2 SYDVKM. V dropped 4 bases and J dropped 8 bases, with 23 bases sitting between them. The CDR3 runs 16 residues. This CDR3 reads CASSSTGLAGLGGYTF. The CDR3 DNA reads TGTGCCAGCAGTTCGACGGGGCTGGCGGGGCTAGGCGGCTACACCTTC.

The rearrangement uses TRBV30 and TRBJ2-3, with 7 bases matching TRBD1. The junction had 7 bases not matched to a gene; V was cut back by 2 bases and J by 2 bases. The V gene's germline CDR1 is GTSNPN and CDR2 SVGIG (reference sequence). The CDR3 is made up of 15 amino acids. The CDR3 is CAWSPGQSYTDTQYF. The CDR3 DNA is TGTGCCTGGAGTCCGGGACAGAGCTACACAGATACGCAGTATTTT.

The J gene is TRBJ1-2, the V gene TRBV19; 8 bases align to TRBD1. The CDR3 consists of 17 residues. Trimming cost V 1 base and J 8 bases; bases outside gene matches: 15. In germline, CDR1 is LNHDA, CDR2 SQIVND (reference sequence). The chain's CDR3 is CASSIAPGGKTPMGYTF. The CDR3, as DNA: TGTGCCAGTAGTATAGCACCAGGGGGCAAAACCCCTATGGGCTACACCTTC. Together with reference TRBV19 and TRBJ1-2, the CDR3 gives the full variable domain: DGGITQSPKYLFRKEGQNVTLSCEQNLNHDAMYWYRQDPGQGLRLIYYSQIVNDFQKGDIAEGYSVSREKKESFPLTVTSAQKNPTAFYLCASSIAPGGKTPMGYTFGSGTRLTVV.